This TCR beta chain stems from a study of blood T cell repertoires in COVID-19. Study-wide background: Spain, Italy and the United States supplied samples that represented acute and convalescent COVID-19. Sources were T cells, B-cell-depleted T cells, or PBMCs; the material itself was cDNA or gDNA.

How the authors handled the data: Estimated nucleated cell counts came from reference gene primer amplification. The protocol was immunoSEQ multiplex PCR, while the TCRdb copy is restricted to in-frame clones and leaves out a portion. V and J calls and clone size are those listed in that table; D and trimming were worked out from the DNA. The sample lists 110,000 to 150,000 clones; roughly 86% were seen once. The V gene's germline CDR1 is SGHRS and CDR2 YFSETQ. The CDR3 sequence is 13 residues long. V was cut by 3 bases and J by 6 bases, with 11 bases left in between. The sequence was obtained from a woman in her fifties or sixties with acute or convalescent COVID-19. The chain is built from TRBV5-1 and TRBJ2-3; a possible D gene is TRBD1 (5 bases). The sample was peripheral blood. The DNA of the CDR3 is TGCGCCAGCAGCTGGCAGGGTTCGGATACGCAGTATTTT. This encodes CASSWQGSDTQYF.